This TCR beta chain was identified in a study of naive and memory T cell subsets. An equimolar mix of two oligonucleotides served as the beta constant-region primer for TRBC1 and TRBC2. MiXCR was run by TCRdb on the UMI-ligation and nested PCR reads, yielding one entry per CDR3 protein. The table lists around 23,000 distinct CDR3 sequences, approximately 11% of them singletons. Study-wide points: In naive cells, over 90% of TCR sequences were seen only once. Diversity fell and Gini index rose from naive through CM, EM, EMRA.

As concerns this clonotype: Its antigen is undetermined.

V lost 4 bases and J 8 bases, leaving 9 bases between the germline ends. CDR1 and CDR2 (germline): MNHEY, SVGAGI. The CDR3 contains 12 residues. This clonotype originated in a human donor in good health. The sample consisted of central memory CD8+ T cells from blood. The rearrangement joins TRBV6-5 to TRBJ2-1, with D unresolved. The CDR3 nucleotides are TGTGCCAGCAGTTCAACTGCATATGAGCAGTTCTTC. Its translation is CASSSTAYEQFF.